Listed here are 20 T cell receptor beta chains from one sample, sequenced in a study of Ad26.COV2.S vaccination and SARS-CoV-2 variants. The sample's treatment: about 20 received Ad26.COV2.S at low or high dose, single or two shots; roughly 5 received placebo; per-sample allocation not given. The samples were gathered on day 63 after the first injection of vaccine or placebo. Data came from immunoSEQ multiplex PCR; TCRdb stores just in-frame clones and leaves some out. Of 450,000 to 550,000 clones in the sample, roughly nine tenths were seen once. This specimen was peripheral blood, taken in a trial of Ad26.COV2.S vaccine versus placebo. The receptors were gathered from a person between 18 and 65 years old who received the Ad26.COV2.S COVID-19 vaccine or a placebo.

The rearrangement links TRBV6-5 to TRBJ2-1; 7 positions match TRBD2. The CDR3 is 15 residues long. Germline CDR1 and CDR2: MNHEY and SVGAGI. The J segment lost 2 bases and the V segment lost 2 bases, leaving 3 bases of the junction unmatched. The CDR3 region is CASSYGGGAYNEQFF. The CDR3 bases are TGTGCCAGCAGTTACGGTGGGGGGGCCTACAATGAGCAGTTCTTC.

The chain combines TRBV5-1 with TRBJ1-2; TRBD1 might be the D (6 bases). The CDR3 extends over 14 amino acids. Germline V CDR1 and CDR2: SGHRS, YFSETQ. V shed 0 bases and J shed 8 bases, with 14 bases lying between them. Here the CDR3 DNA reads TGCGCCAGCAGCTTGGAACAGGGATCGTGGGGCTACACCTTC. Amino acid sequence: CASSLEQGSWGYTF.

The chain employs TRBV19 and TRBJ2-1; tentative D call: TRBD1 (6 bases). The CDR3 runs 16 residues. With 3 bases removed from V and 1 base from J, the gap between germline ends came to 13 bases. Germline V CDR1 and CDR2: LNHDA, SQIVND (reference sequence). The CDR3 sequence: CASSISGALSYNEQFF. CDR3 in DNA: TGTGCCAGTAGTATCTCAGGGGCTTTGTCCTACAATGAGCAGTTCTTC.

This chain joins TRBV21-1 and TRBJ1-5; no DNA check was done on the table's D call, TRBD1. TRBV21-1 is a pseudogene locus. CDR3 length: 17 residues. The CDR3 DNA reads as TGTGCCAGCAGCAAAAGACGTGAAAGGGGTAGAAGTCAGCCCCAGCATTTT. It translates to CASSKRRERGRSQPQHF.

This chain joins TRBV19 and TRBJ2-1; D is perhaps TRBD1 (6 bases). V was trimmed by 4 bases and J by 0 bases, leaving 16 bases between them. The CDR3 has 17 residues. Per germline, CDR1 LNHDA and CDR2 SQIVND (reference sequence). CDR3 nucleotides: TGTGCCAGTAGTAACGTCAGGGGTCTTAGCTCCTACAATGAGCAGTTCTTC. It specifies CASSNVRGLSSYNEQFF.

The V call is TRBV3-1 (or the pseudogene TRBV3-2), the J call TRBJ2-3; tentatively, D is TRBD2 (5 bases). V lost 4 bases and J lost 7, with 9 bases in between. This CDR3 has 12 residues. CDR1 and CDR2 (germline): LGHDT, YNNKEL (reference sequence). Here the CDR3 reads CASSLPGNTQYF. CDR3 DNA: TGTGCCAGCAGCCTCCCCGGGAATACGCAGTATTTT.

This CDR3 reads CASSPGTPKQYF. The CDR3 region has the DNA TGTGCCAGCAGCCCCGGGACCCCGAAGCAGTACTTC. The gene calls are TRBV12-3 or TRBV12-4 and TRBJ2-7; either TRBD1 or TRBD2 may supply D (5 bases each). V shed 6 bases and J shed 8 bases, with 14 bases lying between them. This CDR3 is built from 12 residues.

The rearrangement joins TRBV9 to TRBJ1-1; 9 nucleotides match TRBD1. CDR1 and CDR2 from the germline V gene are SGDLS and YYNGEE. Losses at the gene ends were 3 bases for V and 10 bases for J; bases not matched to a gene: 7. The CDR3 has 13 amino acids. CDR3 residues: CASSEENRGLAFF. The CDR3 bases are TGTGCCAGCAGCGAGGAAAACAGGGGGCTAGCTTTCTTT.

The chain links TRBV4-2 to TRBJ2-1; TRBD2 matches at 8 bases. Per germline, CDR1 LGHNA and CDR2 YNFKEQ. The trim removed 1 base at V and 9 bases at J, leaving 8 bases unmatched. The CDR3 length is 15 residues. The DNA for the CDR3 is TGTGCCAGCAGCCAAGCGGGGGGGCCCTCGGGTGAGCAGTTCTTC. Its translation is CASSQAGGPSGEQFF.

This clone was counted a single time. V usage is TRBV19 and J usage is TRBJ2-1; 9 bases agree with TRBD2. The CDR3 loop spans 16 amino acids. Germline values: CDR1 LNHDA, CDR2 SQIVND (reference sequence). J gave up 3 bases and V 6 bases, and 9 bases lay outside the gene matches. As DNA, the CDR3 is TGTGCCAGTAGACATGAGCGGGGGGTTAACTACAATGAGCAGTTCTTC. It yields the protein CASRHERGVNYNEQFF.

This chain links TRBV6-5 with TRBJ1-2, with 8 bases lining up with TRBD1. There are 12 residues in the CDR3. Germline CDR1 MNHEY, CDR2 SVGAGI. The junction had 6 bases not matched to a gene; V was cut back by 10 bases and J by 5 bases. This chain's CDR3 is CATRGQGYGYTF. The CDR3 DNA sequence: TGTGCCACCAGGGGGCAGGGTTATGGCTACACCTTC.

The chain recombines TRBV4-2 with TRBJ2-3; 12 bases agree with TRBD2. J lost 2 bases, V lost 1 base, and 16 bases had no gene match. The CDR3 spans 21 residues. Germline V gene lookup returns CDR1 LGHNA and CDR2 YNFKEQ. CDR3 sequence: CASSQGFGASGRAGDTDTQYF. The CDR3 DNA reads as TGTGCCAGCAGCCAAGGATTCGGGGCTAGCGGGAGGGCAGGGGACACAGATACGCAGTATTTT.

The rearrangement joins TRBV18 to TRBJ1-2; 7 nucleotides line up with TRBD1. J lost 5 bases, V lost 3 bases, and 15 bases had no gene match. This CDR3 region has 17 residues. The germline gives CDR1 KGHSH, CDR2 LQKENI. The CDR3, as DNA: TGTGCCAGCTCACCGACTCTTTTACGGGACAGTTATTATGGCTACACCTTC. This sequence encodes CASSPTLLRDSYYGYTF.

The chain carries TRBV10-1 and TRBJ2-7, with a weak D call TRBD1 (6 bases). V was pared by 1 base and J by 4 bases, with 14 bases between. Germline CDR1 is WNHNN and CDR2 is SYGVQD (reference sequence). The CDR3 runs 15 residues. The CDR3 reads CASSEFPGTGYEQYF. CDR3 bases: TGCGCCAGCAGTGAGTTCCCAGGAACAGGGTACGAGCAGTACTTC.

This chain links TRBV10-3 with TRBJ2-2; 10 bases agree with TRBD1. CDR1 is ENHRY, CDR2 SYGVKD, per germline. This CDR3 spans 15 amino acids. J was trimmed by 4 bases and V by 6 bases; bases with no gene match: 5. The CDR3 coding sequence is TGTGCCATCAGCCGGGACAGGGGATTCACCGGGGAGCTGTTTTTT. Translating gives CAISRDRGFTGELFF.

DNA of the CDR3: TGTGCCAGCACCGGACTAATCGGAAGGAGGGGGAATGAGCAGTTCTTC. Translated: CASTGLIGRRGNEQFF. J is TRBJ2-1 and V is TRBV27, with D perhaps matching TRBD1 or TRBD2 (6 bases each). Germline CDR1 is MNHEY and CDR2 is SMNVEV (reference sequence). The CDR3 runs 16 residues. V lost 7 bases, J lost 7 bases, and 23 bases lay in between.

The chain joins TRBV7-2 to TRBJ1-5; D is uncertain. Germline CDR1 reads SGHTA; CDR2 reads FQGNSA. CDR3 length: 15 amino acids. The V end lost 5 bases, the J end lost 0 bases, and 11 bases lay between the germline ends. The CDR3 DNA follows: TGTGCCAGCAGCCAAGTACAAAATAGCAATCAGCCCCAGCATTTT. Protein: CASSQVQNSNQPQHF.

The V gene is TRBV18, the J gene TRBJ1-6; maybe TRBD1 (5 bases). CDR1 and CDR2 (germline): KGHSH, LQKENI. This CDR3 comprises 13 residues. Trimming shortened V by 3 bases and J by 13 bases, and 13 bases separated the two germline ends. CDR3 amino acids: CASSPPSQGPLHF. CDR3 nucleotide sequence: TGTGCCAGCTCACCGCCCTCCCAGGGTCCCCTCCACTTT.

The CDR3 loop is CASSPWGAGNPYEQYF. CDR3 DNA: TGTGCCAGCAGCCCCTGGGGGGCGGGAAACCCCTACGAGCAGTACTTC. The genes are TRBV13 and TRBJ2-7; possibly TRBD1 or TRBD2 for D (6 bases each). Germline lookup yields CDR1 PRHDT and CDR2 FYEKMQ (reference sequence). Trimming pared 5 bases from V and 2 bases from J, leaving 19 bases between. The CDR3 consists of 16 residues.

This clone was found a few times. V and J are TRBV6-2 or TRBV6-3 and TRBJ1-2; D gene unclear. Germline V lookup: CDR1 MNHEY, CDR2 SVGEGT. V was cut by 2 bases and J by 8 bases, with 6 bases left in between. CDR3 length: 11 residues. The CDR3 loop is CASSYAGGYTF. CDR3 DNA: TGTGCCAGCAGTTACGCGGGGGGCTACACCTTC.